This T cell receptor (beta chain) was retrieved from a study of OX40 agonist ivuxolimab in advanced cancers. About the full investigation: Ivuxolimab was an agonistic, fully human IgG2 monoclonal antibody directed against OX40 (CD134), a costimulatory receptor. Intravenous ivuxolimab was administered to patients every 2 weeks at six dose levels: 0.01, 0.1, 0.3, 1.5, 3 and 10 mg/kg. Of the roughly 51 patients in dose escalation, 19 had hepatocellular carcinoma, approximately 15 had melanoma, 9 had renal cell carcinoma and 9 had head and neck cancer. In the dose-escalation cohort, approximately 83% of patients were male, and the mean age was 60 years with a range of roughly 20 to 79. Prior anti-PD-1, anti-PD-L1 or anti-CTLA-4 therapy was permitted, and checkpoint inhibitors had been received by about 37% of dose-escalation patients. Partial responses occurred in three dose-escalation patients: two with cutaneous melanoma and one with hepatocellular carcinoma. Peripheral TCRbeta sequencing was intended to test whether TCR sequence diversity was altered and clonal T-cell expansion was caused by ivuxolimab. The paper covers the monotherapy dose-escalation part of the phase I ivuxolimab trial, which included N ≈ 50 patients.

Patients with autoimmune disease history or receiving systemic immunosuppression were excluded from the trial. In every dose cohort, peripheral blood was drawn for TCR sequencing at baseline, cycle 4 day 1, and cycle 7 day 1. The samples were taken from a phase I, first-in-human, multicenter, open-label dose-escalation trial of ivuxolimab. The trial enrolled adults with locally advanced or metastatic head and neck squamous cell, hepatocellular, melanoma or renal cell carcinoma. CD4+ and CD8+ T cells were sorted separately from peripheral blood before TCR sequencing. The CDR3 sequence holds 14 residues, the cysteine and phenylalanine included. Only the CDR3 DNA is retained, 42 bases long and in frame from the first base. CDR1 MNHNS and CDR2 SASEGT are derived from the germline V gene. V loses 2 bases, J loses 1 base, and the germline ends lie 8 bases apart. Genomic DNA was extracted from sorted cells for sequencing of the TCRbeta CDR3 region. The immunoSEQ Assay was used to sequence the TCRbeta CDR3 regions. TCRdb stores this immuneACCESS table with in-frame sequences only. Part of the clones is absent; in the studies checked, under half of the shortfall reflects unresolved V genes, and no reason is known for the rest. The sample yields 60,000 to 85,000 clones; roughly nine tenths were counted once. The top ten clonotypes cover 4% to 4.5% of the sample.

What the work shows at the level of the full study, not this receptor alone: At doses from 0.1 to 3.0 mg/kg, clonal expansion was seen in both CD4+ and CD8+ blood T cells between baseline and week 6. After ivuxolimab, CD8+ T cells had more expanded clones than CD4+ T cells on average. The antigen specificity of the clonally expanded peripheral T cells was not determined. Low levels of normalized T-cell clonal expansion were also shown by some nonresponding patients. Partial responders in the 0.1-3.0 mg/kg groups had among the lowest normalized peripheral clonal expansion, especially among CD8+ T cells.

Of note for this clone: The target of this receptor is not known. Nothing much larger sits one base from this clone, and base qualities are not available.

The chain uses TRBV6-1 and TRBJ1-2; no D gene call is confident. The sequence derives from an adult with an advanced solid tumor such as melanoma, head and neck, liver or kidney cancer. Sequences were derived from CD4+ or CD8+ T cells sorted from blood, sampled in a trial of the OX40 agonist ivuxolimab. CDR3 reads: CASSEPGRNYGYTF. Here is the DNA: TGTGCCAGCAGTGAACCCGGACGTAACTATGGCTACACCTTC.